The 15 T cell receptor beta chains in this list originate from one sample, sequenced in a study of OX40 agonist ivuxolimab in advanced cancers. The table came from immunoSEQ multiplex PCR; TCRdb's copy has only in-frame clones and leaves some out. Here the sample spans about 31,000 clones, around three quarters being singletons. Sequenced material: CD4+ or CD8+ T cells sorted from blood, taken in a trial of the OX40 agonist ivuxolimab. These receptors were collected from an adult with an advanced solid tumor such as melanoma, head and neck, liver or kidney cancer.

The chain employs TRBV30 and TRBJ2-1; TRBD1 matches 7 bases. This CDR3 has 11 amino acids. The V gene end was trimmed by 5 bases and the J gene end by 5 bases; junction bases not matched to a gene: 0. Germline values: CDR1 GTSNPN, CDR2 SVGIG (reference sequence). CDR3 loop: CAWDRDNEQFF. Written as DNA, the CDR3 is TGTGCCTGGGACAGGGACAATGAGCAGTTCTTC.

This clone was counted once. The genes are TRBV11-2 and TRBJ2-5, with TRBD1 as a possible D gene (5 bases). Deletions cut 5 bases from V and 5 bases from J, with 18 bases between. Germline CDR1 SGHAT, CDR2 FQNNGV. CDR3 length: 15 residues. The CDR3 protein is CASSLGAATKETQYF. The CDR3 DNA is TGTGCCAGCAGCCTTGGGGCAGCCACAAAGGAGACCCAGTACTTC. Complete variable domain (other parts from reference TRBV11-2 and TRBJ2-5): EAGVAQSPRYKIIEKRQSVAFWCNPISGHATLYWYQQILGQGPKLLIQFQNNGVVDDSQLPKDRFSAERLKGVDSTLKIQPAKLEDSAVYLCASSLGAATKETQYFGPGTRLLVL.

The J gene is TRBJ2-5, the V gene TRBV2; weak D call: TRBD2 (5 bases). The DNA matches TRBJ2-7 better at its end, which makes the J call doubtful. Germline assignment: CDR1 SNHLY and CDR2 FYNNEI. The CDR3 totals 14 residues. CDR3 amino acids: CASRSSYLLYEQYF. As DNA, the CDR3 is TGTGCCAGCAGGTCTAGCTACCTACTCTACGAGCAGTACTTC.

This clone was observed a single time. The chain carries TRBV5-1 and TRBJ2-4; D may be TRBD1 (6 bases). The germline V gene encodes CDR1 SGHRS and CDR2 YFSETQ. Deletions cut 4 bases from V and 4 bases from J, with 15 bases between. The CDR3 runs to 15 residues. CDR3 in DNA: TGCGCCAGCAGCGCGGAACAGGGAGCAAAAAACATTCAGTACTTC. Its translation is CASSAEQGAKNIQYF.

This chain connects TRBV11-2 to TRBJ1-3; D is uncertain. CDR3 length: 15 amino acids. The ends were cut back, 5 bases at V and 3 bases at J, with 14 bases in the middle. Germline V gene lookup returns CDR1 SGHAT and CDR2 FQNNGV. CDR3 DNA: TGTGCCAGCAGCGTATTGAGCGTCTTTGGAAACACCATATATTTT. It specifies CASSVLSVFGNTIYF.

This clone was observed a few times. This rearrangement joins TRBV18 to TRBJ2-7; the match to TRBD1 covers 7 bases. CDR3 length equals 13 residues. Germline trimming cut 2 bases from V and 3 bases from J; bases unmatched to any gene: 1. Per germline, CDR1 KGHSH and CDR2 LQKENI. CDR3 sequence: CASSPGTDYEQYF. DNA of the CDR3: TGTGCCAGCTCACCAGGGACAGACTACGAGCAGTACTTC.

The CDR3: CASRTEGLNTEAFF. The DNA for the CDR3 is TGTGCCAGCAGGACTGAAGGTCTGAACACTGAAGCTTTCTTT. The V gene is TRBV6-1, the J gene TRBJ1-1, with D unresolved. Trimming pared 6 bases from V and 0 bases from J, leaving 11 bases between. Germline lookup yields CDR1 MNHNS and CDR2 SASEGT. CDR3 size: 14 residues.

This chain connects TRBV7-2 to TRBJ1-3, with D possibly being TRBD1 (6 bases). CDR1 and CDR2 (germline): SGHTA, FQGNSA. V lost 0 bases to trimming and J lost 4 bases, with 13 bases between them. The CDR3 has 16 residues. The CDR3 DNA is TGTGCCAGCAGCTTAGCGGGGACAAGCTGGGGAAACACCATATATTTT. Its protein is CASSLAGTSWGNTIYF.

This chain links TRBV27 with TRBJ1-1; 7 bases are a match to TRBD1. V lost 6 bases to trimming and J lost 6 bases; unmatched junction nucleotides: 10. This CDR3 has 14 amino acids. The germline gives CDR1 MNHEY, CDR2 SMNVEV (reference sequence). The CDR3 loop is CASRGTEVNPEAFF. DNA for the CDR3: TGTGCCAGCAGAGGGACAGAAGTTAACCCTGAAGCTTTCTTT.

The V call is TRBV5-1, the J call TRBJ2-2; TRBD2 matches at 9 bases. J lost 0 bases, V lost 4 bases, and 7 bases had no gene match. The germline CDR1 and CDR2 sequences are SGHRS and YFSETQ. The CDR3 runs to 17 residues. The CDR3 loop is CASSRPGLATNTGELFF. The CDR3 coding sequence is TGCGCCAGCAGCCGCCCGGGACTAGCAACGAACACCGGGGAGCTGTTTTTT.

The genes are TRBV9 and TRBJ2-2; 7 positions agree with TRBD1. CDR1 is SGDLS and CDR2 is YYNGEE in the germline V gene. The CDR3 is made up of 16 amino acids. V gave up 3 bases and J gave up 0 bases; unmatched junction bases: 5. The CDR3 spells CASSGQGQANTGELFF. The CDR3, as DNA: TGTGCCAGCAGCGGACAGGGCCAAGCGAACACCGGGGAGCTGTTTTTT.

The CDR3 loop reads CASSLAGLTGNTIYF. The CDR3, as DNA: TGTGCCAGCAGCTTAGCGGGGCTCACTGGAAACACCATATATTTT. The chain recombines TRBV11-3 with TRBJ1-3, with D possibly matching TRBD1 (5 bases). The length of the CDR3 is 15 residues. Germline V gene data show CDR1 as SGHNT and CDR2 as YENEEA. The V end lost 1 base, the J end lost 2 bases, and 9 bases lay between the germline ends.

The gene calls are TRBV7-6 and TRBJ2-1, with TRBD2 matching 8 bases. The CDR3 spans 15 residues. Germline V gene lookup returns CDR1 SGHVS and CDR2 FNYEAQ. V shed 3 bases and J 8 bases; nucleotides not matched to a gene: 9. In DNA form, the CDR3 reads TGTGCCAGCAGCTTTGGCAGCGGGGGTTTAGATGAGCAGTTCTTC. This gives the protein CASSFGSGGLDEQFF.

V gene TRBV18 combines with J gene TRBJ2-1, with D unclear. The germline V gene encodes CDR1 KGHSH and CDR2 LQKENI. The V end lost 2 bases, the J end lost 5 bases, and 7 bases lay between the germline ends. The CDR3 extends over 13 amino acids. CDR3 protein: CASSPWTNNEQFF. CDR3 DNA: TGTGCCAGCTCACCATGGACCAACAATGAGCAGTTCTTC.

The V gene is TRBV6-1, the J gene TRBJ2-2; no clear D. V gave up 0 bases and J gave up 1 base, with 6 bases separating them. The CDR3 contains 15 residues. Per germline, CDR1 MNHNS and CDR2 SASEGT. The CDR3 loop reads CASSEAGRNTGELFF. The CDR3 DNA sequence: TGTGCCAGCAGTGAAGCGGGTAGGAACACCGGGGAGCTGTTTTTT.